Following are 3 T cell receptor beta chains from one sample sequenced in a study of tumor and adjacent non-tumor tissue in lung cancer. RNA was extracted from bulk tissue without any cell sorting. A modified ARM-PCR protocol with three rounds of nested PCR amplified TCRbeta. TCRdb re-called the multiplex PCR reads with MiXCR, one entry per CDR3 protein. The sample contains more than 70,000 distinct CDR3 sequences, around two thirds of which appear only once. The sample was lung tumor tissue. These receptors were obtained from a man between 65 and 85 years old with non-small cell lung cancer.

The V and J genes are TRBV11-2 and TRBJ2-2; D remains unclear. Trimming stripped 6 bases from V and 1 base from J, with 15 bases between. The CDR3 covers 16 residues. Per germline, CDR1 SGHAT and CDR2 FQNNGV. The CDR3 DNA reads as TGTGCCAGCAGTTTGTCCGTGGCCATGAACACCGGGGAGCTGTTTTTT. Its protein is CASSLSVAMNTGELFF.

Comments on this clonotype: A read error may account for a junction end that differs from germline. The rearrangement links TRBV11-2 to TRBJ2-3; weak D call: TRBD1 (5 bases). Germline V gives CDR1 SGHAT, CDR2 FQNNGV. The CDR3 is made up of 15 amino acids. CDR3 DNA sequence: TGTGTCTGCAGCCCCACAGGAATCCGTACAGATATGCAGTATTTT. Translated: CVCSPTGIRTDMQYF.

For this clonotype: The junction departs from germline at one end; a sequencing error may be responsible. The V and J genes are TRBV10-2 and TRBJ2-2; TRBD2 agrees at 14 bases. Germline CDR1 and CDR2: WSHSY and SAAADI. The CDR3 totals 17 residues. CDR3 DNA: TGCGCCAGCACCAAGGGACTAGCGGGGGCCATCACCGGGGAGTTGTTTTTT. Protein product: CASTKGLAGAITGELFF.